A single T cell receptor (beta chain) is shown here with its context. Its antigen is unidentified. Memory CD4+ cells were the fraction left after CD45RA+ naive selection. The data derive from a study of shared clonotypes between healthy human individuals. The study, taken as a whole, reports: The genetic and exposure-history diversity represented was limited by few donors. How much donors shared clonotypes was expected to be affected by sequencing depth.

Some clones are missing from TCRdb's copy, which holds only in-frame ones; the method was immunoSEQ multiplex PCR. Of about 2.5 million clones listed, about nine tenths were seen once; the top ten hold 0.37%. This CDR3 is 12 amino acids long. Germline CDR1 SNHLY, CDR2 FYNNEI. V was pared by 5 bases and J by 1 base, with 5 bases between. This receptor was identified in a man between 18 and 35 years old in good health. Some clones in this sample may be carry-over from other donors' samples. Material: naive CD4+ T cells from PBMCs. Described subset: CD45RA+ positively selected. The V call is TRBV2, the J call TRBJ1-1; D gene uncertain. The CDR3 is CASSIQNTEAFF. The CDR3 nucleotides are TGTGCCAGCAGTATACAGAACACTGAAGCTTTCTTT. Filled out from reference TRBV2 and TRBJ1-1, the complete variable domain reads EPEVTQTPSHQVTQMGQEVILRCVPISNHLYFYWYRQILGQKVEFLVSFYNNEISEKSEIFDDQFSVERPDGSNFTLKIRSTKLEDSAMYFCASSIQNTEAFFGQGTRLTVV.